This T cell receptor (beta chain) was identified in a study of shared clonotypes between healthy human individuals. At the deep level, the assay was run. Genomic DNA (from each subset) was split evenly across several immunoSEQ plates. Assay: immunoSEQ multiplex PCR; the TCRdb copy retains only in-frame clones and omits some. The sample includes 1,500,000 or so clones, roughly 97% of them seen just once. Trimming left V 5 bases short and J 3 bases short, with 1 base between. The CDR3 totals 10 residues. From germline, CDR1 is SQVTM and CDR2 ANQGSEA. This receptor was obtained from a man aged 25 to 40 in good health. The chain carries TRBV29-1 and TRBJ2-2; D is undetermined. The sequenced sample consisted of naive CD4+ T cells sorted from blood. Subset denoted: CD45RA+ positively selected. The CDR3 nucleotides read TGCAGCGTTTACACCGGGGAGCTGTTTTTT. It is translated as CSVYTGELFF.